Included here is one T cell receptor beta chain sequence, with context. This CDR3 contains 13 residues. The germline V gene encodes CDR1 MNHNY and CDR2 SVGAGI (reference sequence). V was pared by 8 bases and J by 7 bases, with 14 bases between. The data belong to a study of blood T cells in healthy people across ages. Alongside a J-beta primer mix, a sample-barcoded 5' primer served in a second PCR lasting about 7 to 11 cycles. TCRdb re-called the 5' RACE reads with MiXCR, one entry per CDR3 protein. Seen here are fewer than 1 million distinct CDR3 sequences, roughly 44% observed once, and the top ten hold 15% to 25%.

The chain links TRBV6-6 to TRBJ1-4, with D perhaps TRBD1 (6 bases). The sample comprised blood. This sequence was found in a man in his sixties in good health. Written as DNA, the CDR3 is TGTGCCAGCCGAGGGGGAGGCGCTGAAAAACTGTTTTTT. As protein: CASRGGGAEKLFF.